This is a list of T cell receptor beta chains from one sample in a study of T cells in Graves' hyperthyroidism and ophthalmopathy. Using its own MiXCR run on the multiplex PCR reads, TCRdb lists one record per CDR3 protein. The data show some 510,000 distinct CDR3 sequences, with more than 20% seen just once and about 30% held by the top ten. The sequenced sample was blood. The receptors originated from a young man with Graves' hyperthyroidism. CDR3s include the opening cysteine and the closing phenylalanine or tryptophan. The order of the fields is clone size, J gene, D gene, V gene, CDR3 protein, CDR3 DNA. D genes are given only for firm matches. The size field is filled for only some rows; it gives once, few, many or a size class.

clone size: many
J gene: TRBJ2-2
D gene: -
V gene: TRBV12-3/TRBV12-4
CDR3 protein: CASSLGQGSTGELFF
CDR3 DNA: TGTGCCAGCAGTTTAGGTCAGGGTAGCACCGGGGAGCTGTTTTTT

clone size: -
J gene: TRBJ1-2
D gene: -
V gene: TRBV19
CDR3 protein: CASQQGGYGYTF
CDR3 DNA: TGTGCCAGTCAGCAGGGCGGTTATGGCTACACCTTC

clone size: many
J gene: TRBJ1-2
D gene: TRBD1
V gene: TRBV2
CDR3 protein: CASSVYRGSNYGYTF
CDR3 DNA: TGTGCCAGCAGTGTCTACAGGGGATCTAACTATGGCTACACCTTC

clone size: many
J gene: TRBJ1-1
D gene: TRBD1
V gene: TRBV7-9
CDR3 protein: CASREKQGAATNTEAFF
CDR3 DNA: TGTGCCAGCAGGGAAAAGCAGGGGGCCGCAACGAACACTGAAGCTTTCTTT

clone size: many
J gene: TRBJ2-7
D gene: TRBD1
V gene: TRBV13
CDR3 protein: CASSSQGGEQYF
CDR3 DNA: TGTGCCAGCAGCTCACAGGGGGGCGAGCAGTACTTC

clone size: many
J gene: TRBJ2-5
D gene: -
V gene: TRBV12-3/TRBV12-4
CDR3 protein: CASSPYQEIQYF
CDR3 DNA: TGTGCCAGCAGTCCCTACCAAGAGATCCAGTACTTC

clone size: many
J gene: TRBJ1-1
D gene: TRBD1
V gene: TRBV6-1
CDR3 protein: CASMEGATIRAFF
CDR3 DNA: TGTGCCAGCATGGAGGGGGCGACCATAAGAGCTTTCTTT

clone size: many
J gene: TRBJ1-1
D gene: -
V gene: TRBV27
CDR3 protein: CASSLRGEYGTEAFF
CDR3 DNA: TGTGCCAGCAGTTTAAGAGGGGAATATGGCACTGAAGCTTTCTTT

clone size: few
J gene: TRBJ2-2
D gene: -
V gene: TRBV6-2/TRBV6-3
CDR3 protein: CASSPTHRDLRHHTGELFF
CDR3 DNA: TGTGCCAGCAGTCCAACCCATCGGGACCTCCGACACCACACCGGGGAGCTGTTTTTT

clone size: few
J gene: TRBJ2-7
D gene: TRBD2
V gene: TRBV18
CDR3 protein: CASSPNGGGYEQYF
CDR3 DNA: TGTGCCAGCTCACCAAACGGCGGGGGCTACGAGCAGTACTTC

clone size: many
J gene: TRBJ2-7
D gene: -
V gene: TRBV20-1
CDR3 protein: CSAQNRERSHEQYF
CDR3 DNA: TGCAGTGCCCAGAACAGGGAGAGAAGCCACGAGCAGTACTTC

clone size: many
J gene: TRBJ1-5
D gene: -
V gene: TRBV12-3/TRBV12-4
CDR3 protein: CASTSGHSNQPQHF
CDR3 DNA: TGTGCCAGCACCTCGGGACATAGCAATCAGCCCCAGCATTTT

clone size: -
J gene: TRBJ1-1
D gene: -
V gene: TRBV11-2
CDR3 protein: CASRKGVGVLAEAFF
CDR3 DNA: TGTGCCAGCAGAAAAGGGGTCGGCGTTTTGGCTGAAGCTTTCTTT

clone size: -
J gene: TRBJ2-2
D gene: -
V gene: TRBV5-1
CDR3 protein: CASGPGVARELFF
CDR3 DNA: TGCGCCAGCGGCCCGGGTGTGGCCAGGGAGCTGTTTTTT

clone size: few
J gene: TRBJ2-2
D gene: -
V gene: TRBV5-1
CDR3 protein: CASSLDRVPNTGDLFF
CDR3 DNA: TGCGCCAGCAGCTTGGACAGGGTACCGAACACCGGGGATCTGTTTTTT

clone size: few
J gene: TRBJ2-7
D gene: -
V gene: TRBV27
CDR3 protein: CASSRQAAYEQYF
CDR3 DNA: TGTGCCAGCAGCCGACAGGCAGCCTACGAGCAGTACTTC

clone size: many
J gene: TRBJ1-5
D gene: -
V gene: TRBV2
CDR3 protein: CASSAAGWGNQPQHF
CDR3 DNA: TGTGCCAGCAGTGCCGCAGGGTGGGGCAATCAGCCCCAGCATTTT

clone size: few
J gene: TRBJ2-5
D gene: TRBD2
V gene: TRBV5-1
CDR3 protein: CASSLELAGKYQETQYF
CDR3 DNA: TGCGCCAGCAGCTTGGAACTAGCGGGGAAGTACCAAGAGACCCAGTACTTC

clone size: many
J gene: TRBJ2-5
D gene: -
V gene: TRBV11-2
CDR3 protein: CASSLELGGAGETQYF
CDR3 DNA: TGTGCCAGCAGCTTAGAACTTGGGGGGGCTGGAGAGACCCAGTACTTC

clone size: -
J gene: TRBJ2-4
D gene: TRBD2
V gene: TRBV3-1
CDR3 protein: CASSQDPSGGFLGAKNIQYF
CDR3 DNA: TGTGCCAGCAGCCAAGATCCTAGCGGGGGTTTCCTTGGGGCCAAAAACATTCAGTACTTC

clone size: -
J gene: TRBJ2-7
D gene: -
V gene: TRBV19
CDR3 protein: CASSQGEHEQYF
CDR3 DNA: TGTGCCAGTAGTCAAGGGGAACACGAGCAGTACTTC

clone size: -
J gene: TRBJ1-1
D gene: -
V gene: TRBV6-1
CDR3 protein: CASRTDWNTEAFF
CDR3 DNA: TGTGCCAGCAGGACGGACTGGAACACTGAAGCTTTCTTT

clone size: few
J gene: TRBJ1-6
D gene: -
V gene: TRBV6-1
CDR3 protein: CASSEESEFSPLHF
CDR3 DNA: TGTGCCAGCAGTGAGGAGAGTGAATTTTCACCCCTCCACTTT

clone size: -
J gene: TRBJ2-5
D gene: TRBD1
V gene: TRBV6-1
CDR3 protein: CASSVGRGIKETQYF
CDR3 DNA: TGTGCCAGCAGTGTAGGCAGGGGGATTAAAGAGACCCAGTACTTC

clone size: many
J gene: TRBJ1-5
D gene: -
V gene: TRBV6-5
CDR3 protein: CASSYSRADVWPQHF
CDR3 DNA: TGTGCCAGCAGTTACTCGAGGGCGGACGTGTGGCCCCAGCATTTT

clone size: -
J gene: TRBJ1-5
D gene: -
V gene: TRBV5-1
CDR3 protein: CASREGPYSNQPQHF
CDR3 DNA: TGCGCCAGCAGGGAGGGCCCATATAGCAATCAGCCCCAGCATTTT

clone size: many
J gene: TRBJ1-1
D gene: -
V gene: TRBV5-1
CDR3 protein: CASSLEGFNPEAFF
CDR3 DNA: TGCGCCAGCAGCTTGGAGGGGTTCAATCCTGAAGCTTTCTTT

clone size: -
J gene: TRBJ1-2
D gene: -
V gene: TRBV5-1
CDR3 protein: CASSPDSPYYGYTF
CDR3 DNA: TGCGCCAGCAGCCCGGACAGTCCTTACTATGGCTACACCTTC

clone size: many
J gene: TRBJ2-7
D gene: -
V gene: TRBV27
CDR3 protein: CASSFRVGHEQYF
CDR3 DNA: TGTGCCAGCAGTTTCAGAGTTGGCCACGAGCAGTACTTC

clone size: -
J gene: TRBJ1-4
D gene: TRBD1
V gene: TRBV12-3/TRBV12-4
CDR3 protein: CASRRTGQLNEKLFF
CDR3 DNA: TGTGCCAGCAGACGTACGGGACAGCTGAATGAAAAACTGTTTTTT

clone size: many
J gene: TRBJ2-7
D gene: -
V gene: TRBV11-1
CDR3 protein: CASSNDSYYEQYF
CDR3 DNA: TGTGCCAGCAGCAATGACAGTTACTACGAGCAGTACTTC

clone size: -
J gene: TRBJ1-5
D gene: -
V gene: TRBV12-5
CDR3 protein: CASPPDPQHF
CDR3 DNA: TGTGCCTCGCCCCCTGACCCCCAGCATTTT

clone size: many
J gene: TRBJ2-6
D gene: -
V gene: TRBV12-3/TRBV12-4
CDR3 protein: CASSLARVLTF
CDR3 DNA: TGTGCCAGCAGTTTAGCTCGAGTCCTGACTTTC

clone size: few
J gene: TRBJ2-5
D gene: TRBD1
V gene: TRBV7-8
CDR3 protein: CASSYGTGGRETQYF
CDR3 DNA: TGTGCCAGCAGCTACGGGACAGGGGGTAGAGAGACCCAGTACTTC

clone size: many
J gene: TRBJ2-7
D gene: TRBD2
V gene: TRBV6-1
CDR3 protein: CASSERASGAYEQYF
CDR3 DNA: TGTGCCAGCAGTGAAAGGGCTAGCGGGGCCTACGAGCAGTACTTC

clone size: many
J gene: TRBJ1-5
D gene: -
V gene: TRBV28
CDR3 protein: CASSFYRVGNQPQHF
CDR3 DNA: TGTGCCAGCAGTTTTTACAGGGTAGGCAATCAGCCCCAGCATTTT

clone size: -
J gene: TRBJ1-2
D gene: TRBD1
V gene: TRBV6-1
CDR3 protein: CASTNNRGQNGYTF
CDR3 DNA: TGTGCCAGCACCAACAACAGGGGGCAAAATGGCTACACCTTC

clone size: many
J gene: TRBJ1-5
D gene: -
V gene: TRBV6-4
CDR3 protein: CASSPPQDPQPQHF
CDR3 DNA: TGTGCCAGCAGTCCCCCCCAGGACCCTCAGCCCCAGCATTTT

clone size: few
J gene: TRBJ2-6
D gene: TRBD1
V gene: TRBV12-5
CDR3 protein: CASGLVVVRDRDFTGANVLTF
CDR3 DNA: TGTGCTAGTGGTTTGGTTGTGGTCCGGGACAGGGATTTTACTGGGGCCAACGTCCTGACTTTC

clone size: many
J gene: TRBJ1-5
D gene: -
V gene: TRBV20-1
CDR3 protein: CSAWAGDQPQHF
CDR3 DNA: TGCAGTGCTTGGGCAGGGGATCAGCCCCAGCATTTT

clone size: -
J gene: TRBJ1-2
D gene: TRBD1
V gene: TRBV11-2
CDR3 protein: CASSFGQGAGGYTF
CDR3 DNA: TGTGCCAGCAGCTTTGGACAGGGGGCGGGTGGCTACACCTTC

clone size: many
J gene: TRBJ2-3
D gene: TRBD1
V gene: TRBV7-2
CDR3 protein: CASSPPTGGTNTQYF
CDR3 DNA: TGTGCCAGCAGCCCACCGACAGGGGGCACAAATACGCAGTATTTT

clone size: many
J gene: TRBJ1-2
D gene: -
V gene: TRBV6-5
CDR3 protein: CASSHLGVDYGYTF
CDR3 DNA: TGTGCCAGCAGTCACCTTGGGGTTGACTATGGCTACACCTTC

clone size: many
J gene: TRBJ2-5
D gene: -
V gene: TRBV20-1
CDR3 protein: CSAPSEGGFVTQYF
CDR3 DNA: TGCAGTGCCCCATCGGAGGGGGGTTTTGTGACCCAGTACTTC

clone size: many
J gene: TRBJ1-2
D gene: TRBD1
V gene: TRBV29-1
CDR3 protein: CSVGTGRPYGYTF
CDR3 DNA: TGCAGCGTCGGGACAGGGCGACCCTATGGCTACACCTTC

clone size: many
J gene: TRBJ1-1
D gene: -
V gene: TRBV27
CDR3 protein: CASSPRALGVDTEAFF
CDR3 DNA: TGTGCCAGCAGTCCGAGGGCCCTGGGCGTGGACACTGAAGCTTTCTTT